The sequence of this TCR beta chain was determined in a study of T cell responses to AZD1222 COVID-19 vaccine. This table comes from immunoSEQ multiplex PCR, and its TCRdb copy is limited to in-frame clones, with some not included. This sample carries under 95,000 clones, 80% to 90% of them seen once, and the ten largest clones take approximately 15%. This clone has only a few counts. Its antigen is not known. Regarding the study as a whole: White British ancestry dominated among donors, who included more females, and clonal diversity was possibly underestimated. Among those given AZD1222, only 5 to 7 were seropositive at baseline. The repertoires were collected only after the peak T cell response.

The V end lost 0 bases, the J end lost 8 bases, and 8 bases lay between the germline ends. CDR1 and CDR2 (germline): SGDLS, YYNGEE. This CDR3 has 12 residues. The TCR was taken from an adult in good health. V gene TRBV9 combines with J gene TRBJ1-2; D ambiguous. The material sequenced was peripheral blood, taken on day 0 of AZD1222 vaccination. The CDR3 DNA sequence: TGTGCCAGCAGCGTAGCCGGCTGGGGCTACACCTTC. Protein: CASSVAGWGYTF.